The rows below give T cell receptor beta chains drawn from one sample of a study of blood T cells in healthy people across ages. TCRdb used MiXCR to reprocess the 5' RACE reads, holding one entry per CDR3 protein. The sample yields 1.5 million to 2 million distinct CDR3 sequences, 30% to 35% seen once. Sequenced material: blood. The receptor set was obtained from a young woman in good health. The CDR3 runs from the conserved cysteine through the conserved F or W.

CDR3aa | len | v_gene
CAISESQGQEKLFF | 14 | TRBV10-3
CSARDPTGAYEQYF | 14 | TRBV20-1
CASSQSWGSSYNEQFF | 16 | TRBV7-3
CAGSKGGVDSRPRHGGTQYF | 20 | TRBV21-1
CASRPDRNTGELFF | 14 | TRBV7-2
CASSVGRASGYSYNEQFF | 18 | TRBV9
CASEAANEKLFF | 12 | TRBV28
CASRPTRDRSNYGYTF | 16 | TRBV11-2
CASSLLGAGTEAFF | 14 | TRBV6-2/TRBV6-3
CASSHPGTDDDYGYTF | 16 | TRBV4-1
CASSWGLAGEAEQFF | 15 | TRBV13
CASSDRDYLPYEQYF | 15 | TRBV25-1
CASRFRPRGDPPQYF | 15 | TRBV6-2/TRBV6-3
CASSLGRRDGQETQYF | 16 | TRBV7-9
CASSSTRIGNEQFF | 14 | TRBV11-2
CASSELVAGSSYNEQFF | 17 | TRBV25-1
CASSQAPSGDYEQYF | 15 | TRBV4-1
CASKDRMVYGYTF | 13 | TRBV28
CASSTGQGYGYTF | 13 | TRBV28
CPSSLGQEENYEQYF | 15 | TRBV7-6
CSASATSVYNEQFF | 14 | TRBV20-1
CASSLSRVPYGYTF | 14 | TRBV7-9
CASSPPGQLYEQYF | 14 | TRBV18
CSVDSFWNTEAFF | 13 | TRBV29-1
CSAPPSPEPGYTF | 13 | TRBV20-1
CASSLAETENIQYF | 14 | TRBV28
CSALREGYEQYF | 12 | TRBV20-1
CATQRTGGRDTQYF | 14 | TRBV5-1
CASKGLLNTEAFF | 13 | TRBV4-1
CASTYSGGRNEQFF | 14 | TRBV6-2/TRBV6-3
CASSETGFSNQPQHF | 15 | TRBV5-1
CASSYSGQGPETQYF | 15 | TRBV6-5
CASSRTGSGLNSPLHF | 16 | TRBV4-1
CAISESRDRFNEKLFF | 16 | TRBV10-3
CAWRPAGQYNSPLHF | 15 | TRBV30
CASSFGLAGGPEQFF | 15 | TRBV12-3/TRBV12-4
CASSPEGGLRPQHF | 14 | TRBV6-5
CSASSISNQPQHF | 13 | TRBV20-1
CSASLALSTDTQYF | 14 | TRBV20-1
CASSLNGRTKAFF | 13 | TRBV7-9